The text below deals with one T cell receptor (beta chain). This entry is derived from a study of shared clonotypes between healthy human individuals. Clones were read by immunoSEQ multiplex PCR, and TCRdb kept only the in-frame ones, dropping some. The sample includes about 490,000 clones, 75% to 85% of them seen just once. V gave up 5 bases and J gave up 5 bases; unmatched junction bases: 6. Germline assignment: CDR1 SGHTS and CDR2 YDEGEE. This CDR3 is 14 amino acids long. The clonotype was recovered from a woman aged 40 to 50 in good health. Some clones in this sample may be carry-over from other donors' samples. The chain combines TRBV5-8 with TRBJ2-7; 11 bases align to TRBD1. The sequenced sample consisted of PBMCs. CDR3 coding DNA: TGTGCCAGCAGGGGTCGGACAGGGGGCGACGAGCAGTACTTC. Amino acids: CASRGRTGGDEQYF.